These 23 T cell receptor beta chains were all obtained from the same sample, sequenced in a study of glioma-infiltrating T cells after dendritic cell vaccination. The assay was immunoSEQ multiplex PCR, and TCRdb's table has in-frame clones only and misses some. Of about 82,000 clones listed, 70% to 90% are singletons. The sample in question was blood, obtained before dendritic cell vaccination. The receptors come from a human donor with glioblastoma.

The chain recombines TRBV5-1 with TRBJ2-5, with D tentatively TRBD2 (5 bases). CDR1 is SGHRS and CDR2 is YFSETQ in the germline V gene. The ends were cut back, 1 base at V and 2 bases at J, with 9 bases in the middle. CDR3 length equals 14 residues. The CDR3 protein is CASSLFGVQETQYF. As DNA, the CDR3 is TGCGCCAGCAGCTTGTTCGGGGTTCAAGAGACCCAGTACTTC.

In this sample, this clone turned up once. The chain uses TRBV7-8 and TRBJ1-3, with D unclear. V was cut by 1 base and J by 4 bases, with 14 bases left in between. This CDR3 has 16 residues. Germline V gene data show CDR1 as SGHVS and CDR2 as FQNEAQ. The DNA for the CDR3 is TGTGCCAGCAGCTTAGTTTTGGAAACGGGAGGAAACACCATATATTTT. Its translation: CASSLVLETGGNTIYF.

V usage is TRBV28 and J usage is TRBJ1-5; D is possibly TRBD1 (6 bases). Germline CDR1 MDHEN, CDR2 SYDVKM. V was clipped by 6 bases and J by 1 base, with 13 bases between them. The CDR3 contains 15 residues. This CDR3 reads CASSTADRSNQPQHF. The CDR3 bases are TGTGCCAGCAGCACGGCGGACAGAAGCAATCAGCCCCAGCATTTT.

The chain combines TRBV7-3 with TRBJ1-5; D is ambiguous. V dropped 2 bases and J dropped 9 bases, with 29 bases sitting between them. The CDR3 covers 19 residues. CDR1 SGHTA and CDR2 FQGTGA come from the germline V gene. The CDR3 is CASSLVQPIMQSARWPQHF. The DNA of the CDR3 is TGTGCCAGCAGCTTAGTACAGCCGATAATGCAATCAGCCCGCTGGCCCCAGCATTTT.

This clone appeared a single time. This chain connects TRBV19 to TRBJ1-2; D not resolved. Looked up from germline, CDR1 is LNHDA and CDR2 is SQIVND (reference sequence). The CDR3 totals 15 residues. V was clipped by 5 bases and J by 4 bases, with 17 bases between them. As DNA, the CDR3 is TGTGCCAGTAGTTCCCGGGAGGTTCGGGTCTATGGCTACACCTTC. It yields the protein CASSSREVRVYGYTF.

The CDR3 DNA follows: TGCGCCAGCAGCTCGCAGGGGGCGAGGACTGAAGCTTTCTTT. Protein sequence: CASSSQGARTEAFF. The chain is built from TRBV5-1 and TRBJ1-1; 8 bases are a match to TRBD1. Germline CDR1 is SGHRS and CDR2 is YFSETQ. This CDR3 has 14 amino acids. V lost 3 bases, J lost 5 bases, and 6 bases stayed unmatched.

The rearrangement uses TRBV6-1 and TRBJ2-1, with 7 bases lining up with TRBD1. Germline CDR1 is MNHNS and CDR2 is SASEGT. With 6 bases clipped from V and 0 bases from J, the junction kept 2 bases outside the gene matches. The CDR3 runs to 14 residues. CDR3 bases: TGTGCCAGCAGCAGGGGGAGCTCCTACAATGAGCAGTTCTTC. As protein: CASSRGSSYNEQFF.

V gene TRBV30 combines with J gene TRBJ1-6, with 8 bases aligning to TRBD1. The germline V gene encodes CDR1 GTSNPN and CDR2 SVGIG (reference sequence). This CDR3 contains 20 residues. Trimming took 0 bases from V and 0 from J; bases not matched to a gene: 13. Here the CDR3 reads CAWSVNNGQGASSYNSPLHF. The CDR3 DNA reads as TGTGCCTGGAGTGTAAATAATGGGCAGGGGGCGAGCTCCTATAATTCACCCCTCCACTTT. Drawing the rest from reference TRBV30 and TRBJ1-6, the complete variable domain is SQTIHQWPATLVQPVGSPLSLECTVEGTSNPNLYWYRQAAGRGLQLLFYSVGIGQISSEVPQNLSASRPQDRQFILSSKKLLLSDSGFYLCAWSVNNGQGASSYNSPLHFGNGTRLTVT.

The chain has TRBV2 and TRBJ2-7, with 9 bases matching TRBD1. V was clipped by 8 bases and J by 5 bases; unmatched bases: 7. The V gene's germline CDR1 is SNHLY and CDR2 FYNNEI. The CDR3 is made up of 13 amino acids. The CDR3, as DNA: TGTGCCAGCTCCCGGGACAGGGAGGACGAGCAGTACTTC. It translates to CASSRDREDEQYF.

The V gene is TRBV7-9, the J gene TRBJ1-2; D is undetermined. This CDR3 contains 14 residues. CDR1 SEHNR and CDR2 FQNEAQ come from the germline V gene (reference sequence). The germline V and J ends were trimmed by 1 base and 4 bases, with 10 bases remaining between them. CDR3 in DNA: TGTGCCAGCAGCTTAGACGAGGTTTCCTATGGCTACACCTTC. This gives the protein CASSLDEVSYGYTF.

This chain connects TRBV10-1 to TRBJ2-5, with a tentative D call TRBD1 (5 bases). This CDR3 spans 13 amino acids. CDR1 is WNHNN, CDR2 SYGVQD, per germline (reference sequence). The V end lost 6 bases, the J end lost 3 bases, and 11 bases lay between the germline ends. CDR3: CASSPQGEETQYF. The CDR3 DNA reads TGCGCCAGCAGCCCTCAAGGGGAAGAGACCCAGTACTTC.

The chain employs TRBV9 and TRBJ1-2, with D possibly TRBD1 on 6 matching bases. The CDR3 is 13 amino acids. With 3 bases removed from V and 7 bases from J, the gap between germline ends came to 13 bases. Germline CDR1 and CDR2: SGDLS and YYNGEE. The CDR3 loop is CASSGLQGVGYTF. The CDR3 bases are TGTGCCAGCAGCGGCTTACAGGGAGTTGGCTACACCTTC.

V is TRBV9 and J is TRBJ2-2; D possibly corresponds to TRBD1 (6 bases). This CDR3 has 12 residues. The ends were cut back, 3 bases at V and 8 bases at J, with 8 bases in the middle. Germline loops: CDR1 SGDLS, CDR2 YYNGEE. The CDR3 here is CASSGGGGELFF. In DNA, the CDR3 is TGTGCCAGCAGCGGAGGGGGTGGGGAGCTGTTTTTT.

The chain carries TRBV2 and TRBJ1-3, with D perhaps TRBD1 (5 bases). Germline V lookup: CDR1 SNHLY, CDR2 FYNNEI. This CDR3 comprises 13 residues. Trimming pared 7 bases from V and 0 bases from J, leaving 7 bases between. The CDR3 DNA reads TGTGCCAGCACTAGGGGCTCTGGAAACACCATATATTTT. Amino acids: CASTRGSGNTIYF.

This sequence joins TRBV9 and TRBJ2-7, with 7 bases aligning to TRBD1. After removal of 0 bases from V and 4 bases from J, the junction contained 7 bases not matched to a gene. The CDR3 extends over 15 amino acids. The germline V gene has CDR1 SGDLS and CDR2 YYNGEE. The DNA of the CDR3 is TGTGCCAGCAGCGTAGGGACAGGAGCCGGGTACGAGCAGTACTTC. It is translated as CASSVGTGAGYEQYF.

CDR3 in amino acids: CASSSRQENTEAFF. DNA of the CDR3: TGTGCCAGCAGCTCGAGACAGGAGAACACTGAAGCTTTCTTT. This rearrangement joins TRBV11-1 to TRBJ1-1; a weak D match, TRBD1 (6 bases). The V gene lost 4 bases and the J gene lost 1 base, with 10 bases spanning the gap. The germline V gene encodes CDR1 SGHAT and CDR2 FQDESV (reference sequence). The CDR3 extends over 14 amino acids.

The chain combines TRBV6-5 with TRBJ2-7; 7 bases align to TRBD1. Trimming removed 5 bases from V and 3 bases from J; junction bases left unmatched: 1. Germline-derived CDR1 and CDR2 are MNHEY and SVGAGI. The CDR3 is 12 residues long. The CDR3 protein is CASSRQGYEQYF. The CDR3 nucleotides are TGTGCCAGCAGTCGACAGGGCTACGAGCAGTACTTC.

The chain has TRBV4-2 and TRBJ2-7; 13 bases match TRBD2. Trimming took 0 bases from V and 2 from J; bases not matched to a gene: 1. CDR3 length equals 16 residues. The V gene's germline CDR1 is LGHNA and CDR2 YNFKEQ. CDR3: CASSQEGLAGTYEQYF. For the CDR3, the DNA is TGTGCCAGCAGCCAAGAGGGACTAGCGGGAACCTACGAGCAGTACTTC.

The chain has TRBV7-7 and TRBJ2-5, with D maybe TRBD2 (5 bases). The CDR3 is made up of 14 amino acids. Germline loops: CDR1 SSHAT, CDR2 FNYEAQ (reference sequence). The CDR3, as DNA: TGTGCTACTCAACGGGCGGGTCCTCAAGAGACCCAGTACTTC. This sequence encodes CATQRAGPQETQYF.

The gene calls are TRBV11-2 and TRBJ2-7; D is uncertain. The CDR3 has 14 residues. Germline values: CDR1 SGHAT, CDR2 FQNNGV. V lost 1 base to trimming and J lost 3 bases, with 10 bases between them. As DNA, the CDR3 is TGTGCCAGCAGCTTAGGTCAGTTTGGCTACGAGCAGTACTTC. This translates into CASSLGQFGYEQYF.

In its sample, this clone was seen a few times. CDR3 residues: CASSQRQYSVEQYF. CDR3 nucleotide sequence: TGTGCCAGCAGCCAAAGACAATACTCCGTCGAGCAGTACTTC. The chain carries TRBV14 and TRBJ2-7; D remains unclear. This CDR3 region has 14 residues. V was shortened by 2 bases and J by 6 bases, with 14 bases between the two germline ends. Germline V gene data show CDR1 as SGHDN and CDR2 as FVKESK.

The V gene is TRBV12-5, the J gene TRBJ1-2; a weak D match, TRBD1 (5 bases). Trimming took off 5 bases at V and 4 bases at J, with 20 bases between the two ends. CDR3 length equals 16 residues. CDR1 LGHNT and CDR2 FRNRAP come from the germline V gene. The CDR3 sequence is CASGGGLPGVGYGYTF. The CDR3 region has the DNA TGTGCTAGTGGTGGCGGATTGCCGGGGGTTGGCTATGGCTACACCTTC. The full variable domain, with the rest looked up from reference TRBV12-5 and TRBJ1-2, is DARVTQTPRHKVTEMGQEVTMRCQPILGHNTVFWYRQTMMQGLELLAYFRNRAPLDDSGMPKDRFSAEMPDATLATLKIQPSEPRDSAVYFCASGGGLPGVGYGYTFGSGTRLTVV.

The chain has TRBV19 and TRBJ2-2; 7 nucleotides line up with TRBD1. The CDR3 sequence is 12 residues long. Germline V lookup: CDR1 LNHDA, CDR2 SQIVND (reference sequence). J lost 5 bases, V lost 11 bases, and 5 bases had no gene match. The CDR3 DNA reads TGTGCCTCGACAGGGTTGACCGGGGAGCTGTTTTTT. Amino acid sequence: CASTGLTGELFF.